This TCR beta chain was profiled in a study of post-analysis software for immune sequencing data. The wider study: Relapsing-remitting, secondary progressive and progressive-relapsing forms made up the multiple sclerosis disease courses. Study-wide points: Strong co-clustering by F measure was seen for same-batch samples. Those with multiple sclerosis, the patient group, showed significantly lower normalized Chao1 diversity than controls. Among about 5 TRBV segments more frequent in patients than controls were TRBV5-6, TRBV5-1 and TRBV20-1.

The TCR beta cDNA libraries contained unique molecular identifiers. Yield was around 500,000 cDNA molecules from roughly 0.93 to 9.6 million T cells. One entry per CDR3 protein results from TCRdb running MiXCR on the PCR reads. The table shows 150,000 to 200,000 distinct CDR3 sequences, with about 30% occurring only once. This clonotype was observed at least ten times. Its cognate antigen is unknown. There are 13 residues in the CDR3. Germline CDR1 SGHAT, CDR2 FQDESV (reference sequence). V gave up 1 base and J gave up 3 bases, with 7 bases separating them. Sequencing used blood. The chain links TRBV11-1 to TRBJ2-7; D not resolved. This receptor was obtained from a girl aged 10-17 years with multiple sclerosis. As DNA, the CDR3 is TGTGCCAGCAGCTTAGAGGAGTTCTACGAGCAGTACTTC. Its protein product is CASSLEEFYEQYF.